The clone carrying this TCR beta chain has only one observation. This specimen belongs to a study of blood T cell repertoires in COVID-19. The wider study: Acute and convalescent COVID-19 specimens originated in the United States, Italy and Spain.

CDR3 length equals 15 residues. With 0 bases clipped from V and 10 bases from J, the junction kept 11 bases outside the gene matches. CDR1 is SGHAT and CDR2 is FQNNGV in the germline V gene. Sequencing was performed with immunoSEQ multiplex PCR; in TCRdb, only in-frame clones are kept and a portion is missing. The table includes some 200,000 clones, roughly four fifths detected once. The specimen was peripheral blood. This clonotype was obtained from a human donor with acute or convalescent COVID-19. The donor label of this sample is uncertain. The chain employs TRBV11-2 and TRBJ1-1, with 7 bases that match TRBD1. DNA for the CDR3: TGTGCCAGCAGCTTAGACTTGGGGGTCAGGGGGAGAGCTTTCTTT. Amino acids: CASSLDLGVRGRAFF.